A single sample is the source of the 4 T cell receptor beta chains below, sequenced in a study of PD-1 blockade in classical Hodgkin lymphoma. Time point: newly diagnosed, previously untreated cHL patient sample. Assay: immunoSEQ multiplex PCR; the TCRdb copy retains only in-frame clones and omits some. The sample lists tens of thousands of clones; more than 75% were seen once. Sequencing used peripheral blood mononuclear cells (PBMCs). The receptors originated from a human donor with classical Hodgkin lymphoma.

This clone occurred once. CDR3 in DNA: TGTGCCAGCAGCTTACGGGGACACGGGAGAGACACTGAAGCTTTCTTT. Protein product: CASSLRGHGRDTEAFF. This rearrangement joins TRBV13 to TRBJ1-1; tentatively, D is TRBD1 (6 bases). This CDR3 is built from 16 residues. Per germline, CDR1 PRHDT and CDR2 FYEKMQ (reference sequence). V lost 2 bases to trimming and J lost 3 bases, with 16 bases between them.

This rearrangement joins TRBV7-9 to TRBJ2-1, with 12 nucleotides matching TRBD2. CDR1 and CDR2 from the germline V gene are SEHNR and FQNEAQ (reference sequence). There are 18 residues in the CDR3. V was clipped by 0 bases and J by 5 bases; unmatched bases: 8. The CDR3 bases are TGTGCCAGCAGCTTAGCGTCGACTAGCGGGAGAAGGGACAATGAGCAGTTCTTC. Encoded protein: CASSLASTSGRRDNEQFF.

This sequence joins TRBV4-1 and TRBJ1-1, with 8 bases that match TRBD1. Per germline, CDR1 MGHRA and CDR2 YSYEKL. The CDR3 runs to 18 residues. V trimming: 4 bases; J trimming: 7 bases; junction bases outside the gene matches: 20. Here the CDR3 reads CASSLPPGTGYRGYEAFF. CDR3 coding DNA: TGCGCCAGCAGCCTGCCGCCCGGGACAGGTTACCGGGGGTATGAAGCTTTCTTT.

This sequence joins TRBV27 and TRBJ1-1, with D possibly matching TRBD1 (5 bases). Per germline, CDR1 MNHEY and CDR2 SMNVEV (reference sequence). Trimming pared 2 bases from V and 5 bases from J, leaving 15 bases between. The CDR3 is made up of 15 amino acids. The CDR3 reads CASSLRQVGLTEAFF. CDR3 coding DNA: TGTGCCAGCAGTTTAAGGCAAGTGGGGCTTACTGAAGCTTTCTTT.